This T cell receptor beta chain was observed in a study of CD4 and CD8 cells across lung adenocarcinoma regions. Trimming took 5 bases from V and 0 from J, leaving 14 bases between them. This CDR3 comprises 15 residues. The germline CDR1 and CDR2 sequences are DFQATT and SNEGSKA (reference sequence). Using its own MiXCR run on the PCR reads, TCRdb lists one record per CDR3 protein. The table shows over 15,000 distinct CDR3 sequences, with roughly 46% occurring only once. Material for sequencing was CD4+ T cells from the margin of a lung tumor. The V and J genes are TRBV20-1 and TRBJ2-1; D might be TRBD2 (6 bases). The sequence was collected from a male donor with lung adenocarcinoma. The CD4 and CD8 labels of this study may be unreliable. This CDR3 is CSASRDFSSYNEQFF. CDR3 bases: TGCAGTGCTTCTCGGGACTTTAGCTCCTACAATGAGCAGTTCTTC.